The 10 T cell receptor beta chains given below trace back to one sample, sequenced in a study of shared clonotypes between healthy human individuals. TCRdb's copy holds only in-frame clones and misses some; the assay was immunoSEQ multiplex PCR. The sample gives fewer than 1.6 million clones, about 98.5% of which show up once; approximately 0.4% is in the top ten. Sequencing input: naive CD4+ T cells sorted from blood. The subset here: CD45RA+ positively selected. These receptors were taken from a man aged 25-45 years in good health.

The gene calls are TRBV15 and TRBJ2-3; TRBD1 might be the D (6 bases). Trimming removed 0 bases at V and 1 base at J, with 17 bases between. CDR1 and CDR2 (germline): LNHNV, YYDKDF (reference sequence). The CDR3 runs 18 residues. The CDR3 protein is CATSRDRVGGSGTDTQYF. In DNA form, the CDR3 reads TGTGCCACCAGCAGAGATCGAGTAGGGGGATCAGGCACAGATACGCAGTATTTT. Combining the CDR3 with reference TRBV15 and TRBJ2-3 gives the whole variable domain DAMVIQNPRYQVTQFGKPVTLSCSQTLNHNVMYWYQQKSSQAPKLLFHYYDKDFNNEADTPDNFQSRRPNTSFCFLDIRSPGLGDTAMYLCATSRDRVGGSGTDTQYFGPGTRLTVL.

The chain couples TRBV29-1 to TRBJ1-1; 8 nucleotides line up with TRBD1. V shed 3 bases and J 0 bases; nucleotides not matched to a gene: 9. This CDR3 contains 16 residues. Germline CDR1 and CDR2: SQVTM and ANQGSEA. The CDR3 spells CSVDLGTGDMNTEAFF. The CDR3 bases are TGCAGCGTTGATCTCGGGACAGGCGATATGAACACTGAAGCTTTCTTT.

V usage is TRBV25-1 and J usage is TRBJ2-1; either TRBD1 or TRBD2 may supply D (5 bases each). V gave up 2 bases and J gave up 10 bases, with 12 bases separating them. CDR1 is MGHDK and CDR2 is SYGVNS in the germline V gene. This CDR3 contains 13 residues. The CDR3 DNA sequence: TGTGCCAGCAGTGAAAACCTAGCAGGGGAGCAGTTCTTC. It translates to CASSENLAGEQFF.

This chain's CDR3 is CASRGIDRGYEQYF. The CDR3 region has the DNA TGTGCCAGCCGGGGTATAGACAGGGGGTACGAGCAGTACTTC. The chain employs TRBV25-1 and TRBJ2-7; 9 bases agree with TRBD1. V was pared by 8 bases and J by 4 bases, with 9 bases of the junction left unmatched. This CDR3 contains 14 residues. Per the germline V gene, CDR1 is MGHDK and CDR2 is SYGVNS.

J is TRBJ1-5 and V is TRBV7-2; D is possibly TRBD1 (6 bases). The germline V and J ends were trimmed by 5 bases and 6 bases, with 14 bases remaining between them. The CDR3 is 14 residues long. CDR1 is SGHTA, CDR2 FQGNSA, per germline. Written as DNA, the CDR3 is TGTGCCAGCAGCCCCGCGGGGGCGGGTCAGCCCCAGCATTTT. It encodes CASSPAGAGQPQHF.

The rearrangement uses TRBV10-2 and TRBJ2-7; D uncertain. Germline CDR1 and CDR2: WSHSY and SAAADI. The CDR3 has 13 amino acids. The V end was cut by 1 base, the J end by 0 bases, with 4 bases between. The CDR3 DNA reads TGCGCCAGCAGTGAGTGGACCTCCTACGAGCAGTACTTC. Its translation: CASSEWTSYEQYF.

The V gene is TRBV5-6, the J gene TRBJ2-1; 12 bases match TRBD2. Trimming removed 0 bases from V and 8 bases from J; junction bases left unmatched: 12. The CDR3 extends over 18 amino acids. Germline V gene data show CDR1 as SGHDT and CDR2 as YYEEEE. Here the CDR3 reads CASSLVASGRALEDEQFF. CDR3 bases: TGTGCCAGCAGCTTGGTAGCTAGCGGGAGGGCCCTGGAGGATGAGCAGTTCTTC.

The CDR3 sequence: CASSQERGLLRPGELFF. The CDR3 DNA follows: TGCGCCAGCAGCCAAGAACGAGGACTGCTACGTCCCGGGGAGCTGTTTTTT. The chain carries TRBV4-3 and TRBJ2-2, with a weak D call TRBD2 (5 bases). Trimming pared 0 bases from V and 6 bases from J, leaving 17 bases between. Germline-derived CDR1 and CDR2 are LGHNA and YSLEER. The CDR3 spans 17 residues.

This clone appeared a single time. The chain has TRBV28 and TRBJ2-7, with 8 bases identical to TRBD2. The CDR3 runs 17 residues. With V trimmed by 7 bases and J by 6 bases, 20 bases remained unmatched. The germline gives CDR1 MDHEN, CDR2 SYDVKM. In nucleotides, the CDR3 is TGTGCCAGCAACCCTCCCGGCGGGAGGAGGCCCACCCTCGAGCAGTACTTC. Its translation is CASNPPGGRRPTLEQYF.

The chain is built from TRBV14 and TRBJ2-1; D may match TRBD1 or TRBD2 (5 bases each). From germline, CDR1 is SGHDN and CDR2 FVKESK. The CDR3 has 13 residues. Trimming took 5 bases from V and 9 from J, leaving 14 bases between them. In DNA, the CDR3 is TGTGCCAGCAGCGCCCGGGACCCCATTGAGCAGTTCTTC. Protein: CASSARDPIEQFF.